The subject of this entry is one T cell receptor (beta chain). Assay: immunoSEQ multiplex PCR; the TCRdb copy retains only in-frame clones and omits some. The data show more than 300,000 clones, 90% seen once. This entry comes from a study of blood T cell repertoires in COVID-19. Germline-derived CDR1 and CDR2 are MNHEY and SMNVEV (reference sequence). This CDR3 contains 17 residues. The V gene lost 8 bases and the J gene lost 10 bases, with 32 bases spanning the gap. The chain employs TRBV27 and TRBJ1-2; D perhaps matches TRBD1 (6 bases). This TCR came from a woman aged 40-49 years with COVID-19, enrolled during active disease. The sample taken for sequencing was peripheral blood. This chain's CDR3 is CASALGQGRNTREIYTF. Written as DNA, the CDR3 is TGTGCCAGCGCCCTCGGGCAGGGGCGAAACACCAGGGAAATCTACACCTTC.